The 26 T cell receptor beta chains below all came from one sample that was sequenced in a study of cytomegalovirus exposure and HLA in healthy donors. Amplification used 60 Vbeta primers and 13 Jbeta primers. The method was immunoSEQ multiplex PCR; TCRdb's version includes in-frame clones alone and lacks a portion of them. The data contain 150,000 to 200,000 clones, approximately 80% of them singletons. Material: PBMCs. The receptors were gathered from a man aged 35 to 55 in good health and CMV-seropositive.

The J gene is TRBJ1-1, the V gene TRBV15; D is possibly TRBD1 (5 bases). Trimming pared 3 bases from V and 8 bases from J, leaving 19 bases between. The CDR3 runs 15 residues. Germline values: CDR1 LNHNV, CDR2 YYDKDF (reference sequence). CDR3 sequence (DNA): TGTGCCACCAGCAGGCCCCTTTTAGGACAAAAAGAAGCTTTCTTT. Translation: CATSRPLLGQKEAFF.

The rearrangement links TRBV2 to TRBJ2-1; D gene unclear. The CDR3 totals 13 residues. V was shortened by 5 bases and J by 5 bases, with 10 bases between the two germline ends. In germline, CDR1 is SNHLY, CDR2 FYNNEI. The CDR3 bases are TGTGCCAGCAGTTCGAACACCCACAATGAGCAGTTCTTC. Its translation is CASSSNTHNEQFF.

The V gene is TRBV5-4, the J gene TRBJ2-5, with D perhaps matching TRBD2 (5 bases). Trimming removed 0 bases at V and 5 bases at J, with 11 bases between. The CDR3 has 14 residues. Germline V CDR1 and CDR2: SGHNT, YYREEE (reference sequence). The CDR3 here is CASSLERAWETQYF. In DNA, the CDR3 is TGTGCCAGCAGCTTGGAGAGGGCATGGGAGACCCAGTACTTC.

This clone was picked up a small number of times. This rearrangement joins TRBV5-1 to TRBJ2-5; 8 nucleotides match TRBD1. CDR3 length: 14 amino acids. Germline CDR1 reads SGHRS; CDR2 reads YFSETQ. Trimming cost V 3 bases and J 2 bases; bases outside gene matches: 3. CDR3 region: CASSSDRGQETQYF. CDR3 DNA: TGCGCCAGCAGCTCTGACAGGGGTCAAGAGACCCAGTACTTC.

The J gene is TRBJ2-1, the V gene TRBV6-5; 8 positions agree with TRBD2. The CDR3 length is 16 residues. The germline V gene has CDR1 MNHEY and CDR2 SVGAGI. V lost 0 bases, J lost 4 bases, and 5 bases stayed unmatched. This CDR3 is CASSYSSSGGYNEQFF. The DNA for the CDR3 is TGTGCCAGCAGTTACTCGTCCAGCGGGGGATACAATGAGCAGTTCTTC.

This clone was counted only a few times. The chain recombines TRBV4-1 with TRBJ1-6; D is uncertain. V gave up 2 bases and J gave up 2 bases, with 13 bases separating them. The CDR3 has 17 amino acids. CDR1 is MGHRA and CDR2 is YSYEKL in the germline V gene. The CDR3: CASSQPEQSTYNSPLHF. The CDR3 region has the DNA TGCGCCAGCAGCCAACCGGAACAGAGCACCTATAATTCACCCCTCCACTTT.

This chain connects TRBV6-1 to TRBJ1-6; D might be TRBD1 (6 bases). CDR3 length: 16 residues. V dropped 4 bases and J dropped 10 bases, with 20 bases sitting between them. CDR1 and CDR2 from the germline V gene are MNHNS and SASEGT. The CDR3 nucleotides read TGTGCCAGCAGTGGACACCACGGACAGTTTGAGTCACCCCTCCACTTT. Residues: CASSGHHGQFESPLHF.

V usage is TRBV18 and J usage is TRBJ1-1, with a possible D match to TRBD1 (6 bases). This CDR3 contains 18 residues. V was clipped by 0 bases and J by 0 bases, with 17 bases between them. CDR1 KGHSH and CDR2 LQKENI come from the germline V gene. The CDR3 spells CASSPPGVGGVMNTEAFF. The CDR3 DNA follows: TGTGCCAGCTCACCACCGGGCGTAGGGGGAGTAATGAACACTGAAGCTTTCTTT.

The V and J genes are TRBV29-1 and TRBJ2-5; D possibly corresponds to TRBD1 (6 bases). CDR1 and CDR2 (germline): SQVTM, ANQGSEA. The CDR3 is 13 amino acids. Trimming cost V 2 bases and J 4 bases, with 11 bases left between them. The CDR3 nucleotides are TGCAGCGTTGAATGGGGGCCCCGAGAGACCCAGTACTTC. This translates into CSVEWGPRETQYF.

The J gene is TRBJ1-3, the V gene TRBV6-1, with TRBD1 as a possible D gene (5 bases). V was cut by 8 bases and J by 3 bases, with 11 bases left in between. There are 13 residues in the CDR3. CDR1 is MNHNS, CDR2 SASEGT, per germline. The CDR3 DNA reads TGTGCCAGCCTTCCAGGGCATGGAAACACCATATATTTT. It yields the protein CASLPGHGNTIYF.

This chain links TRBV7-9 with TRBJ1-1; D perhaps matches TRBD1 (6 bases). The CDR3 spans 16 residues. V was clipped by 5 bases and J by 4 bases, with 20 bases between them. CDR1 is SEHNR, CDR2 FQNEAQ, per germline (reference sequence). CDR3 nucleotide sequence: TGTGCCAGCAGCCCCCCAGCAGGGACAATGTCCACTGAAGCTTTCTTT. It specifies CASSPPAGTMSTEAFF.

This clone was observed a few times. J is TRBJ2-1 and V is TRBV2, with 7 bases that match TRBD1. In germline, CDR1 is SNHLY, CDR2 FYNNEI. V shed 4 bases and J 7 bases; nucleotides not matched to a gene: 16. This CDR3 comprises 17 residues. CDR3 bases: TGTGCCAGCAGTGCGGGCCAGACAGGGATAATAGGGAATGAGCAGTTCTTC. Translating gives CASSAGQTGIIGNEQFF.

CDR3 region: CASSLGNSGPNEQFF. The CDR3 region has the DNA TGTGCCAGCAGCTTGGGAAACTCCGGTCCCAATGAGCAGTTCTTC. The chain links TRBV5-4 to TRBJ2-1; D remains unclear. Germline CDR1 is SGHNT and CDR2 is YYREEE (reference sequence). This CDR3 contains 15 residues. V shed 0 bases and J shed 6 bases, with 13 bases lying between them. The variable domain in full, completed from reference TRBV5-4 and TRBJ2-1, reads ETGVTQSPTHLIKTRGQQVTLRCSSQSGHNTVSWYQQALGQGPQFIFQYYREEENGRGNFPPRFSGLQFPNYSSELNVNALELDDSALYLCASSLGNSGPNEQFFGPGTRLTVL.

This clone occurred once. CDR3 sequence: CASSSTRRSSYNEQFF. The CDR3 nucleotides are TGTGCCAGCAGTTCCACAAGACGGAGCTCCTACAATGAGCAGTTCTTC. The chain is built from TRBV6-5 and TRBJ2-1; the D is unclear. V shed 4 bases and J shed 0 bases, with 13 bases lying between them. The CDR3 extends over 16 amino acids. Germline V lookup: CDR1 MNHEY, CDR2 SVGAGI.

V is TRBV4-2 and J is TRBJ2-1; weak D call: TRBD2 (6 bases). CDR3 length: 15 residues. V shed 5 bases and J shed 6 bases, with 17 bases lying between them. Germline CDR1 LGHNA, CDR2 YNFKEQ. The CDR3: CASSGGTSVGNEQFF. The DNA for the CDR3 is TGTGCCAGCAGCGGAGGGACGAGTGTTGGCAATGAGCAGTTCTTC.

The chain has TRBV19 and TRBJ2-1; 7 nucleotides line up with TRBD2. This CDR3 spans 12 amino acids. Germline V CDR1 and CDR2: LNHDA, SQIVND (reference sequence). V was pared by 8 bases and J by 5 bases, with 3 bases of the junction left unmatched. As DNA, the CDR3 is TGTGCCAGTCGACTAGCCAACAATGAGCAGTTCTTC. It codes for CASRLANNEQFF.

The J gene is TRBJ2-3, the V gene TRBV5-4; 10 nucleotides agree with TRBD2. The CDR3 has 14 amino acids. Germline lookup yields CDR1 SGHNT and CDR2 YYREEE (reference sequence). Unmatched junction bases numbered 11, after V lost 5 bases and J lost 11 bases. The DNA of the CDR3 is TGTGCCAGCAGGAATAGCGGGGGGCCCAGAGGGCAGTATTTT. This codes for CASRNSGGPRGQYF.

This clone was seen a handful of times. The J gene is TRBJ2-5, the V gene TRBV7-6, with 9 positions matching TRBD1. The CDR3 is made up of 16 amino acids. CDR1 SGHVS and CDR2 FNYEAQ come from the germline V gene. V was pared by 1 base and J by 11 bases, with 14 bases of the junction left unmatched. The CDR3 here is CASSLGGRTGVGEQYF. CDR3 in DNA: TGTGCCAGCAGCTTAGGCGGGCGGACAGGGGTGGGGGAGCAGTACTTC.

V is TRBV10-3 and J is TRBJ2-7; 12 nucleotides align to TRBD2. The CDR3 spans 16 residues. The V and J ends lost 3 bases and 1 base, in that order; junction bases with no gene match: 4. Germline CDR1 ENHRY, CDR2 SYGVKD. CDR3 DNA sequence: TGTGCCATCAGTGATGATACTAGCGGGAGGTCCTACGAGCAGTACTTC. Protein sequence: CAISDDTSGRSYEQYF.

V and J are TRBV4-1 and TRBJ2-1; D gene unclear. Germline V gene sequence: CDR1 MGHRA, CDR2 YSYEKL. Trimming stripped 4 bases from V and 4 bases from J, with 8 bases between. The CDR3 totals 13 residues. DNA for the CDR3: TGCGCCAGCAGCCCTTCGACTTACAATGAGCAGTTCTTC. Translating it yields CASSPSTYNEQFF.

This chain uses TRBV5-1 with TRBJ2-5; TRBD2 matches 11 bases. V was pared by 1 base and J by 3 bases, with 14 bases of the junction left unmatched. The germline V gene encodes CDR1 SGHRS and CDR2 YFSETQ. The CDR3 consists of 19 residues. The CDR3 DNA reads as TGCGCCAGCAGCTTGTATTCCCCCCAGCTAGCGGGGGGAAAAGAGACCCAGTACTTC. Its protein product is CASSLYSPQLAGGKETQYF.

Only a few counts were recorded for this clone. The genes are TRBV5-1 and TRBJ1-2; 7 bases match TRBD1. Per the germline V gene, CDR1 is SGHRS and CDR2 is YFSETQ. V dropped 4 bases and J dropped 3; count of bases not matched to a gene: 6. This CDR3 has 14 amino acids. This CDR3 reads CASSLAGQHYGYTF. CDR3 nucleotides: TGCGCCAGCAGCCTTGCGGGACAGCACTATGGCTACACCTTC.

The chain carries TRBV5-1 and TRBJ2-3, with TRBD1 matching over 10 bases. CDR1 and CDR2 from the germline V gene are SGHRS and YFSETQ. Trimming cost V 4 bases and J 4 bases; bases outside gene matches: 6. The CDR3 consists of 15 residues. The CDR3 region is CASSPGQGSADTQYF. In DNA form, the CDR3 reads TGCGCCAGCAGCCCGGGACAGGGGAGCGCAGATACGCAGTATTTT.

V usage is TRBV4-3 and J usage is TRBJ2-3, with 15 bases lining up with TRBD2. CDR1 and CDR2 (germline): LGHNA, YSLEER. The CDR3 is 21 amino acids. J was trimmed by 5 bases and V by 3 bases; bases with no gene match: 18. CDR3 sequence (DNA): TGCGCCAGCAGCCAGGCGCACGGACTAGCGGGAGGGAGAGGGGGCCTAGATACGCAGTATTTT. Amino acids: CASSQAHGLAGGRGGLDTQYF.

The chain links TRBV2 to TRBJ1-6; a possible D gene is TRBD1 (5 bases). The CDR3 is made up of 12 amino acids. Germline V gene sequence: CDR1 SNHLY, CDR2 FYNNEI. The V gene lost 7 bases and the J gene lost 15 bases, with 16 bases spanning the gap. The CDR3 coding sequence is TGTGCCAGCACCGCGGGGCCCGGAGACCTCCACTTT. Its translation is CASTAGPGDLHF. The variable domain in full, completed from reference TRBV2 and TRBJ1-6, reads EPEVTQTPSHQVTQMGQEVILRCVPISNHLYFYWYRQILGQKVEFLVSFYNNEISEKSEIFDDQFSVERPDGSNFTLKIRSTKLEDSAMYFCASTAGPGDLHFGNGTRLTVT.

This clone has a single count. The J gene is TRBJ2-3, the V gene TRBV18, with TRBD2 matching over 8 bases. V was pared by 2 bases and J by 1 base, with 2 bases of the junction left unmatched. CDR3 length: 15 amino acids. From germline, CDR1 is KGHSH and CDR2 LQKENI. The CDR3 protein is CASSPTRGGTDTQYF. The CDR3 nucleotides read TGTGCCAGCTCACCAACGCGGGGGGGCACAGATACGCAGTATTTT.